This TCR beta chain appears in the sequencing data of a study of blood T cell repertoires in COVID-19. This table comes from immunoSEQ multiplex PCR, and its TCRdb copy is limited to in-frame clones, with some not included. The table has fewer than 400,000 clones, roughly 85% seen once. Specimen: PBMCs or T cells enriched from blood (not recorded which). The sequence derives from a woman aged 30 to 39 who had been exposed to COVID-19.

In DNA, the CDR3 is TGTGCCAGCAGTACGGACAGGGGATGGCATAATTCACCCCTCCACTTT. Translation: CASSTDRGWHNSPLHF. V usage is TRBV28 and J usage is TRBJ1-6; 9 nucleotides line up with TRBD1. V was clipped by 5 bases and J by 5 bases; unmatched bases: 7. Germline V CDR1 and CDR2: MDHEN, SYDVKM. This CDR3 spans 16 amino acids.